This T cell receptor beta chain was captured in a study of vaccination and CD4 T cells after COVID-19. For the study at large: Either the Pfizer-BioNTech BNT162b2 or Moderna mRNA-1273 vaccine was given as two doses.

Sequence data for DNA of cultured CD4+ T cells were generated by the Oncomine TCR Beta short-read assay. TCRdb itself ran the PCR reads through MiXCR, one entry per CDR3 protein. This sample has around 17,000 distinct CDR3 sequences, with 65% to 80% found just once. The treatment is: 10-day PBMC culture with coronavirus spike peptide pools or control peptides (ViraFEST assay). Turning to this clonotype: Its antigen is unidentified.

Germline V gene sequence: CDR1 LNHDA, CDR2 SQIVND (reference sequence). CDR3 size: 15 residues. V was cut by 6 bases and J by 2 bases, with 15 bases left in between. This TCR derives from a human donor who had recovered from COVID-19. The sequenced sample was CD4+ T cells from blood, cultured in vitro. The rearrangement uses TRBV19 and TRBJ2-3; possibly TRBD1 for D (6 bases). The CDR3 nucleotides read TGTGCCAGTAGCGGACAGTACTATTACACAGATACGCAGTATTTT. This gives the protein CASSGQYYYTDTQYF.